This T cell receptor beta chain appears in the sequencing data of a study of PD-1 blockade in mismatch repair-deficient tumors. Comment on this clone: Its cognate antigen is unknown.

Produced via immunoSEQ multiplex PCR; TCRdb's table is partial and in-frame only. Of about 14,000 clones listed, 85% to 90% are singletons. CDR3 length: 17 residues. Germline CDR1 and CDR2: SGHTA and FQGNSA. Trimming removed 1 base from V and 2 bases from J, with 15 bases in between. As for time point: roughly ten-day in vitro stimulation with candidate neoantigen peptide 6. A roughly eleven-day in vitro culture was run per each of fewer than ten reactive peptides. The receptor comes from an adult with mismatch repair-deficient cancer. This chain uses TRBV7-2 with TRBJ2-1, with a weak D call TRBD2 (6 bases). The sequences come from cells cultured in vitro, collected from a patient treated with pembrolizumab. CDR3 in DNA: TGTGCCAGCAGCTTAGGTCCCCCATCGGGGGCCTACAATGAGCAGTTCTTC. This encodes CASSLGPPSGAYNEQFF.